The sequence of this TCR beta chain was determined in a study of OX40 agonist ivuxolimab in advanced cancers. For context, the study as a whole: Ivuxolimab was a fully human IgG2 agonistic monoclonal antibody targeting the costimulatory receptor OX40 (CD134). Intravenous ivuxolimab was administered to patients every 2 weeks at six dose levels: 0.01, 0.1, 0.3, 1.5, 3 and 10 mg/kg. Among the roughly 50 dose-escalation patients, around 20 had hepatocellular carcinoma, 15 or so melanoma, 9 renal cell carcinoma and 9 head and neck cancer. In the dose-escalation cohort, 82.7% of patients were male, and the mean age was around 60 years, with a range of 23 to 79. Prior anti-PD-1, anti-PD-L1 or anti-CTLA-4 therapy was permitted, and checkpoint inhibitors had been received by around 40% of dose-escalation patients. Partial responses occurred in three dose-escalation patients: two with cutaneous melanoma and one with hepatocellular carcinoma. The purpose of peripheral TCRbeta sequencing was to test whether ivuxolimab changed TCR sequence diversity and led to clonal T-cell expansion. The paper reports the monotherapy dose-escalation portion (N of about 47 patients) of the phase I ivuxolimab trial. The paper as a whole reports these results and caveats: In the 0.1-3.0 mg/kg groups, partial responders had among the lowest normalized peripheral clonal expansion, particularly in CD8+ T cells. Low levels of normalized T-cell clonal expansion were also seen in some nonresponding patients. On average, CD8+ T cells showed more expanded clones than CD4+ T cells after ivuxolimab. At doses from 0.1 to 3.0 mg/kg, clonal expansion was seen in both CD4+ and CD8+ blood T cells between baseline and week 6. Antigen specificity was not determined for the clonally expanded peripheral T cells.

The sample holds one count of this clone. Which antigen it targets is not known. Within one base of it there is no much larger clone, and no base qualities were kept. V gives up 8 bases and J gives up 4 bases, and the segment between their germline ends measures 7 bases. The germline V gene specifies SGDLS as CDR1 and YYNGEE as CDR2. From its cysteine to its phenylalanine, the CDR3 spans 12 amino acids. Only the CDR3 portion is preserved as DNA: 36 bases, with reading frame beginning at the first base. The trial excluded patients who had a history of autoimmune disease or were on systemic immunosuppression. In every dose cohort, peripheral blood was drawn for TCR sequencing at baseline, cycle 4 day 1, and cycle 7 day 1. Samples were obtained from an open-label, multicenter, first-in-human phase I dose-escalation trial of ivuxolimab. Adults with locally advanced or metastatic head and neck squamous cell, hepatocellular, melanoma or renal cell carcinoma were enrolled in the trial. Before TCR sequencing, CD4+ and CD8+ T cells were separately sorted from peripheral blood.

For sequencing of the TCRbeta CDR3 region, genomic DNA was extracted from the sorted cells. The immunoSEQ Assay was used to sequence the TCRbeta CDR3 regions. The table was pulled from immuneACCESS by TCRdb, which kept in-frame rearrangements only. Such tables lose some clones; where checked, under half of the loss comes from unresolved V genes, and the rest has no known cause. For this sample the table gives roughly 100,000 clones, of which 92% were detected only once. The ten largest account for 3% to 3.5% of the sample. Rearrangement joined TRBV9 to TRBJ2-6; too little of a D gene remains to name it. The specimen comprised CD4+ or CD8+ T cells sorted from blood, sampled in a trial of the OX40 agonist ivuxolimab. This TCR was recovered from an adult with an advanced solid tumor such as melanoma, head and neck, liver or kidney cancer. The DNA sequence is given as TGTGCCAGTACCCGAGGGGCCAACGTCCTGACTTTC. Its protein reads: CASTRGANVLTF.